These 3 T cell receptor beta chains were sequenced from one sample in a study of T cell responses to AZD1222 COVID-19 vaccine. Data came from immunoSEQ multiplex PCR; TCRdb stores just in-frame clones and leaves some out. This table has about 120,000 clones, about 94% appearing once. Specimen: peripheral blood, collected 28 days after the second AZD1222 dose. The receptors come from an adult who received the AZD1222 COVID-19 vaccine.

The rearrangement links TRBV6-1 to TRBJ1-5, with 7 positions matching TRBD1. CDR1 and CDR2 from the germline V gene are MNHNS and SASEGT. The CDR3 loop spans 18 amino acids. The junction had 14 bases not matched to a gene; V was cut back by 1 base and J by 5 bases. In DNA, the CDR3 is TGTGCCAGCAGTGAAGGTGTCGGCTACCTGAGGGGGCATCAGCCCCAGCATTTT. Amino acids: CASSEGVGYLRGHQPQHF.

Only one count was recorded for this clone. The rearrangement joins TRBV19 to TRBJ2-1; 11 bases are a match to TRBD2. From germline, CDR1 is LNHDA and CDR2 SQIVND (reference sequence). This CDR3 comprises 16 residues. V gave up 5 bases and J gave up 7 bases; unmatched junction bases: 10. Here the CDR3 DNA reads TGTGCCAGTAGTCATTTAGCGGGGGGGTTTGGGAATGAGCAGTTCTTC. Its protein product is CASSHLAGGFGNEQFF.

About this clone: One end of the junction is discordant with germline, which a read error may explain. The rearrangement links TRBV11-2 to TRBJ2-7; 8 nucleotides line up with TRBD1. This CDR3 contains 11 residues. Germline CDR1 reads SGHAT; CDR2 reads FQNNGV. As DNA, the CDR3 is TGTGCCAGCCGCCCGGTGGGACAGGATAACTTC. This gives the protein CASRPVGQDNF.